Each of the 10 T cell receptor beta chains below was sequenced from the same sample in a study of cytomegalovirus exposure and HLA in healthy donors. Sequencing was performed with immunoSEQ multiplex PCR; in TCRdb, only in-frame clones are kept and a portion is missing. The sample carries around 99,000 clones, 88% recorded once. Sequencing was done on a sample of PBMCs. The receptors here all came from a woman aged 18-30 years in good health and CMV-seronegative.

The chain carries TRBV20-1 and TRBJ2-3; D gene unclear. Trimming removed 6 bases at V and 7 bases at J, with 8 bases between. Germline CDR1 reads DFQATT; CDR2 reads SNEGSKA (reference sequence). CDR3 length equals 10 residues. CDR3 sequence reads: CSAESYTQYF. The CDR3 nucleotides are TGCAGTGCGGAGAGCTATACGCAGTATTTT.

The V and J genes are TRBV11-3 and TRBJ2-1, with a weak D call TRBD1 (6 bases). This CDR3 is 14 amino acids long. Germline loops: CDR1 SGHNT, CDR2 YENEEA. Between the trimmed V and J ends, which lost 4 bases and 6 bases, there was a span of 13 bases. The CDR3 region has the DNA TGTGCCAGCAGCTCCCACAGGACAGTCAATGAGCAGTTCTTC. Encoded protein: CASSSHRTVNEQFF.

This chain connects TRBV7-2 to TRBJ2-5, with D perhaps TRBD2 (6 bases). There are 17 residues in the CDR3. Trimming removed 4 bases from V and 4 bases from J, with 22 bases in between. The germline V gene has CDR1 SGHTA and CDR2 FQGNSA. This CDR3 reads CASSSGVTRGNGETQYF. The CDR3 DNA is TGTGCCAGCAGCTCCGGGGTGACTAGAGGGAATGGAGAGACCCAGTACTTC.

In DNA, the CDR3 is TGCGCCAGCAGTACCGGGACAGGTAGAGAGACCCAGTACTTC. It codes for CASSTGTGRETQYF. The gene calls are TRBV5-1 and TRBJ2-5, with 8 bases lining up with TRBD1. CDR1 and CDR2 (germline): SGHRS, YFSETQ. The trim removed 5 bases at V and 4 bases at J, leaving 7 bases unmatched. The CDR3 contains 14 residues.

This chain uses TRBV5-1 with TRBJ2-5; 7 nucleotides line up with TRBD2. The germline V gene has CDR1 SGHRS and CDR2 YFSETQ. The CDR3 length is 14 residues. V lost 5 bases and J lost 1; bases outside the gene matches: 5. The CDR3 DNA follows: TGCGCCAGCAGTCAAGCGGGATTCCAAGAGACCCAGTACTTC. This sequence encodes CASSQAGFQETQYF. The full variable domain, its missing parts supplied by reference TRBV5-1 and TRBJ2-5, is KAGVTQTPRYLIKTRGQQVTLSCSPISGHRSVSWYQQTPGQGLQFLFEYFSETQRNKGNFPGRFSGRQFSNSRSEMNVSTLELGDSALYLCASSQAGFQETQYFGPGTRLLVL.

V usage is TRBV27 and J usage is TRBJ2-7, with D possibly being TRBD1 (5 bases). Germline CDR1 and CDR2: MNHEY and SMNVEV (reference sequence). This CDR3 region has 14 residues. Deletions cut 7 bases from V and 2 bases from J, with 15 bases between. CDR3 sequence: CASKQGTGPYEQYF. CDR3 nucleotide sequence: TGTGCCAGCAAACAAGGAACAGGCCCCTACGAGCAGTACTTC.

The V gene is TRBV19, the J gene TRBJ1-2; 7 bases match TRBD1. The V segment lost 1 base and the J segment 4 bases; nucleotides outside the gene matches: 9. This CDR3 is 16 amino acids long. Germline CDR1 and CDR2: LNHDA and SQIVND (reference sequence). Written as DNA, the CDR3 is TGTGCCAGTAGTATAGGCCCCGACAGGGTCACCTATGGCTACACCTTC. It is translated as CASSIGPDRVTYGYTF.

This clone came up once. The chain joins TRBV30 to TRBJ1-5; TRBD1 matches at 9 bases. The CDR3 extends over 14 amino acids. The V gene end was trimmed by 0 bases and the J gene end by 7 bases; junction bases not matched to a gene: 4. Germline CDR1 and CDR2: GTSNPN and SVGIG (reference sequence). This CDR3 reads CAWSVQGAGQPQHF. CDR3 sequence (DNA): TGTGCCTGGAGTGTACAGGGGGCTGGACAGCCCCAGCATTTT.

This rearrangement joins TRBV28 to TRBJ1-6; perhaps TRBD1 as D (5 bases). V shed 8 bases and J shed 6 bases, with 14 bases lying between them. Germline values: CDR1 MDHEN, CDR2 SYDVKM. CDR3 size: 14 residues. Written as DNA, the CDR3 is TGTGCCAGCTACCCGGGGGTCGGTAATTCACCCCTCCACTTT. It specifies CASYPGVGNSPLHF.

Written as DNA, the CDR3 is TGTGCCAGCGGAGAGAGCTACTATGGCTACACCTTC. This encodes CASGESYYGYTF. V gene TRBV7-9 combines with J gene TRBJ1-2; D remains unclear. Trimming took off 8 bases at V and 3 bases at J, with 10 bases between the two ends. The CDR3 extends over 12 amino acids. Germline values: CDR1 SEHNR, CDR2 FQNEAQ (reference sequence).